The 19 T cell receptor beta chains below all came from one sample that was sequenced in a study of T cells in Graves' hyperthyroidism and ophthalmopathy. Template material for amplifying TCR beta CDR3 regions consisted of RNA transcripts. First-round RT-PCR of the TCR CDR3 relied on the HTBI primer set. From the multiplex PCR reads, TCRdb called clonotypes with MiXCR, one entry per CDR3 protein. Of about 740,000 distinct CDR3 sequences in the sample, 11% to 15% were seen once. Sequencing was performed on blood. The origin of the receptors is a woman in her late teens or twenties with Graves' hyperthyroidism.

This clonotype has just a few counts. The V gene is TRBV9, the J gene TRBJ2-3, with D possibly matching TRBD2 (5 bases). Germline V gives CDR1 SGDLS, CDR2 YYNGEE. The V and J ends lost 2 bases and 6 bases respectively, with 13 bases between them. The CDR3 totals 14 residues. This chain's CDR3 is CASSVRPGDDTQYF. The CDR3 nucleotides read TGTGCCAGCAGCGTCCGACCCGGGGATGATACGCAGTATTTT.

The chain couples TRBV20-1 to TRBJ2-4; D remains unclear. Germline V gene lookup returns CDR1 DFQATT and CDR2 SNEGSKA (reference sequence). The V gene lost 2 bases and the J gene lost 0 bases, with 11 bases spanning the gap. The CDR3 length is 15 residues. The CDR3 region is CSARLLQLAKNIQYF. CDR3 DNA sequence: TGCAGTGCTAGACTACTCCAACTAGCCAAAAACATTCAGTACTTC.

The J gene is TRBJ2-7, the V gene TRBV27; D unresolved. Trimming pared 9 bases from V and 6 bases from J, leaving 12 bases between. The CDR3 is made up of 11 amino acids. Germline-derived CDR1 and CDR2 are MNHEY and SMNVEV (reference sequence). CDR3 loop: CASPTIIEQYF. For the CDR3, the DNA is TGTGCCAGTCCGACCATTATCGAGCAGTACTTC.

This clonotype was found many times. The V gene is TRBV10-2, the J gene TRBJ2-7, with unresolved D. The V gene's germline CDR1 is WSHSY and CDR2 SAAADI. With 1 base removed from V and 2 bases from J, the gap between germline ends came to 3 bases. This CDR3 spans 12 amino acids. Written as DNA, the CDR3 is TGCGCCAGCAGTGAGTTCACCTACGAGCAGTACTTC. Translation: CASSEFTYEQYF.

V and J are TRBV18 and TRBJ2-1, with D unclear. Germline V lookup: CDR1 KGHSH, CDR2 LQKENI. The CDR3 contains 16 residues. The V and J ends lost 4 bases and 3 bases respectively, with 16 bases between them. CDR3 in amino acids: CASSLPSLFGYNEQFF. CDR3 nucleotide sequence: TGTGCCAGCTCACTCCCATCATTGTTTGGCTACAATGAGCAGTTCTTC.

The chain employs TRBV5-5 and TRBJ1-3; D not resolved. The CDR3 covers 14 residues. Deletions cut 2 bases from V and 2 bases from J, with 8 bases between. The germline CDR1 and CDR2 sequences are SGHKS and YYEKEE (reference sequence). DNA of the CDR3: TGTGCCAGCAGCTTCGGAACGGCTGGAAACACCATATATTTT. Its translation is CASSFGTAGNTIYF.

The rearrangement links TRBV4-3 to TRBJ2-1; D is unresolved. Germline values: CDR1 LGHNA, CDR2 YSLEER. The V end was cut by 2 bases, the J end by 5 bases, with 16 bases between. The CDR3 is 16 amino acids. The chain's CDR3 is CASSQLGRVIDNEQFF. DNA of the CDR3: TGCGCCAGCAGCCAACTAGGTAGGGTAATAGACAATGAGCAGTTCTTC.

This clonotype was detected ten times or more. V is TRBV6-1 and J is TRBJ2-2; D remains unclear. CDR3 length equals 14 residues. V was shortened by 5 bases and J by 4 bases, with 11 bases between the two germline ends. CDR1 is MNHNS and CDR2 is SASEGT in the germline V gene. The CDR3 protein is CASSSPGPTGELFF. CDR3 DNA: TGTGCCAGCAGTTCTCCGGGTCCCACCGGGGAGCTGTTTTTT.

This clonotype was observed a few times. The CDR3 spells CASSRRAGGPSGELFF. CDR3 bases: TGCGCCAGCAGCCGTCGAGCGGGAGGGCCGTCCGGGGAGCTGTTTTTT. The chain employs TRBV4-1 and TRBJ2-2; TRBD2 aligns across 10 bases. The CDR3 is made up of 16 amino acids. With V trimmed by 4 bases and J by 6 bases, 8 bases remained unmatched. Per the germline V gene, CDR1 is MGHRA and CDR2 is YSYEKL.

The V gene is TRBV27, the J gene TRBJ2-1; TRBD2 aligns across 14 bases. This CDR3 spans 19 amino acids. Unmatched junction bases numbered 15, after V lost 6 bases and J lost 5 bases. Germline values: CDR1 MNHEY, CDR2 SMNVEV (reference sequence). CDR3 protein: CASRPRGTSGSVFDNEQFF. CDR3 bases: TGTGCCAGCAGACCTAGGGGGACTAGCGGGAGCGTATTTGACAATGAGCAGTTCTTC.

The CDR3 loop is CAITDPGGSDTQYF. CDR3 sequence (DNA): TGTGCCATCACCGATCCCGGCGGGTCAGATACGCAGTATTTT. V and J are TRBV11-1 and TRBJ2-3, with D perhaps matching TRBD2 (5 bases). V lost 10 bases and J 4 bases, leaving 18 bases between the germline ends. Per germline, CDR1 SGHAT and CDR2 FQDESV (reference sequence). The length of the CDR3 is 14 residues.

This clonotype appeared a few times. The chain carries TRBV24-1 and TRBJ2-1, with 12 bases that match TRBD2. Germline values: CDR1 KGHDR, CDR2 SFDVKD. With V trimmed by 4 bases and J by 7 bases, 10 bases remained unmatched. This CDR3 is 17 amino acids long. For the CDR3, the DNA is TGTGCCACCAGTGACACAGGGGGCACTAGCGGGAGGAATGAGCAGTTCTTC. Translation gives CATSDTGGTSGRNEQFF.

Only a few counts were recorded for this clonotype. This chain uses TRBV29-1 with TRBJ1-1, with unresolved D. This CDR3 region has 10 residues. Looked up from germline, CDR1 is SQVTM and CDR2 is ANQGSEA. The germline V and J ends were trimmed by 4 bases and 5 bases, with 5 bases remaining between them. In DNA, the CDR3 is TGCAGCGTTGTCAGTACTGAAGCTTTCTTT. This sequence encodes CSVVSTEAFF.

This clonotype has at least ten counts. J is TRBJ2-7 and V is TRBV12-3 or TRBV12-4; possible D gene TRBD2, 6 bases. The CDR3 has 14 amino acids. Trimming took 9 bases from V and 4 from J, leaving 19 bases between them. CDR3 region: CASSPAGSKYEQYF. The CDR3 bases are TGTGCCAGTAGTCCGGCGGGGAGTAAGTACGAGCAGTACTTC.

This clonotype was detected ten times or more. The chain links TRBV9 to TRBJ1-1; D is uncertain. The CDR3 is made up of 12 amino acids. V was pared by 3 bases and J by 11 bases, with 14 bases between. Germline V gene data show CDR1 as SGDLS and CDR2 as YYNGEE. The CDR3 region has the DNA TGTGCCAGCAGCGCTCGGGAGACTAGGGCTTTCTTT. It codes for CASSARETRAFF.

This clonotype was detected a few times. The V and J genes are TRBV6-2 or TRBV6-3 and TRBJ2-3; D unclear. Germline-derived CDR1 and CDR2 are MNHEY and SVGEGT. The ends were cut back, 5 bases at V and 2 bases at J, with 8 bases in the middle. CDR3 length: 13 amino acids. The CDR3 here is CASSEWTTDTQYF. CDR3 DNA sequence: TGTGCCAGCAGTGAGTGGACCACAGATACGCAGTATTTT.

The table lists this clonotype with many counts. V gene TRBV7-2 combines with J gene TRBJ2-3, with D possibly being TRBD2 (5 bases). CDR3 length equals 15 residues. Germline CDR1 and CDR2: SGHTA and FQGNSA. V dropped 8 bases and J dropped 2 bases, with 17 bases sitting between them. CDR3 residues: CASGPRGEHTDTQYF. The CDR3 nucleotides are TGTGCCAGCGGCCCACGTGGGGAGCACACAGATACGCAGTATTTT.

This clonotype was detected ten times or more. The chain couples TRBV2 to TRBJ1-5, with D unclear. V lost 7 bases and J 0 bases, leaving 13 bases between the germline ends. The CDR3 consists of 15 residues. From germline, CDR1 is SNHLY and CDR2 FYNNEI. The CDR3 DNA is TGTGCCAGCAATTCCTGGAGTAATAGCAATCAGCCCCAGCATTTT. It codes for CASNSWSNSNQPQHF.

The chain joins TRBV4-1 to TRBJ2-2; 7 bases map to TRBD1. CDR3 length: 14 residues. V lost 3 bases to trimming and J lost 5 bases; unmatched junction nucleotides: 3. Germline-derived CDR1 and CDR2 are MGHRA and YSYEKL. The CDR3 DNA sequence: TGCGCCAGCAGCCATCCAGGGGGAACCGGGGAGCTGTTTTTT. It encodes CASSHPGGTGELFF.